This T cell receptor (beta chain) was retrieved from a study of blood T cell repertoires in COVID-19. Here immunoSEQ multiplex PCR was the method, and the copy in TCRdb shows in-frame clones only, minus some. This table has around 250,000 clones, roughly 83% appearing once. The cohort comprised adults aged about 18 to 100 years residing in about 25 US areas. Cohorts were determined from participant-reported clinical history. CDR3 length equals 15 residues. Germline CDR1 reads LNHDA; CDR2 reads SQIVND (reference sequence). The germline V and J ends were trimmed by 5 bases and 2 bases, with 15 bases remaining between them.

What was sequenced was PBMCs or T cells enriched from blood (not recorded which). This receptor was obtained from a woman in her forties or fifties who had recovered from COVID-19. V gene TRBV19 combines with J gene TRBJ1-1; a weak D match, TRBD1 (6 bases). The DNA of the CDR3 is TGTGCCAGTAGTCCCCGGGACACCAGAAACACTGAAGCTTTCTTT. Amino acid sequence: CASSPRDTRNTEAFF. Using reference TRBV19 and TRBJ1-1 for the parts outside the CDR3, the full variable domain is DGGITQSPKYLFRKEGQNVTLSCEQNLNHDAMYWYRQDPGQGLRLIYYSQIVNDFQKGDIAEGYSVSREKKESFPLTVTSAQKNPTAFYLCASSPRDTRNTEAFFGQGTRLTVV.